These 14 T cell receptor beta chains originate from one sample sequenced in a study of blood T cell repertoires in COVID-19. Produced via immunoSEQ multiplex PCR; TCRdb's table is partial and in-frame only. The sample holds 300,000 to 450,000 clones, 88% seen once. The sample was PBMCs or T cells enriched from blood (not recorded which). Every receptor here comes from a woman aged 18-35 years who had recovered from COVID-19.

The chain carries TRBV11-3 and TRBJ2-3; TRBD1 matches at 12 bases. CDR1 is SGHNT, CDR2 YENEEA, per germline. Trimming at V came to 5 bases and at J to 3 bases, leaving 3 bases not matched to a gene. The CDR3 spans 15 residues. The chain's CDR3 is CASSPGQGATDTQYF. The CDR3 nucleotides read TGTGCCAGCAGCCCGGGACAGGGGGCGACAGATACGCAGTATTTT.

This clone was detected only once. The chain has TRBV5-1 and TRBJ2-1; 10 nucleotides align to TRBD2. Germline CDR1 reads SGHRS; CDR2 reads YFSETQ. V was clipped by 3 bases and J by 7 bases; unmatched bases: 4. The CDR3 runs to 14 residues. The CDR3 DNA reads as TGCGCCAGCAGCTCCGTGACTAGCGGGAATGAGCAGTTCTTC. The encoded protein is CASSSVTSGNEQFF.

The rearrangement links TRBV6-5 to TRBJ2-2; 10 bases are shared with TRBD2. Unmatched junction bases numbered 10, after V lost 6 bases and J lost 9 bases. The CDR3 is 15 residues long. CDR1 and CDR2 (germline): MNHEY, SVGAGI. The CDR3 nucleotides read TGTGCCAGCAGACCGTTGGCTAGCGGGGGCCGGGAGCTGTTTTTT. Its protein product is CASRPLASGGRELFF.

CDR3 nucleotides: TGTGCCTGGGGTTACTACTCCGGGACAGATCAGCCCCAGCATTTT. Its protein product is CAWGYYSGTDQPQHF. The chain is built from TRBV30 and TRBJ1-5, with 7 bases that match TRBD1. The CDR3 extends over 15 amino acids. The V gene end was trimmed by 5 bases and the J gene end by 5 bases; junction bases not matched to a gene: 12. Germline assignment: CDR1 GTSNPN and CDR2 SVGIG (reference sequence). The whole variable domain, filled in from reference TRBV30 and TRBJ1-5, reads SQTIHQWPATLVQPVGSPLSLECTVEGTSNPNLYWYRQAAGRGLQLLFYSVGIGQISSEVPQNLSASRPQDRQFILSSKKLLLSDSGFYLCAWGYYSGTDQPQHFGDGTRLSIL.

The chain couples TRBV4-1 to TRBJ1-5; maybe TRBD1 (6 bases). Germline CDR1 is MGHRA and CDR2 is YSYEKL. The CDR3 contains 17 residues. Trimming took 2 bases from V and 0 from J, leaving 14 bases between them. DNA of the CDR3: TGCGCCAGCAGCCAAACGACAGGAGCTTATAGCAATCAGCCCCAGCATTTT. Its translation is CASSQTTGAYSNQPQHF.

The gene calls are TRBV6-5 and TRBJ1-2; 7 bases are a match to TRBD1. The CDR3 is 14 residues long. The trim removed 2 bases at V and 5 bases at J, leaving 5 bases unmatched. Germline values: CDR1 MNHEY, CDR2 SVGAGI. The CDR3 loop is CASSYQGDSYGYTF. The CDR3 DNA sequence: TGTGCCAGCAGTTACCAGGGGGACTCTTATGGCTACACCTTC.

The chain has TRBV13 and TRBJ2-7, with 10 bases that match TRBD1. J was trimmed by 3 bases and V by 3 bases; bases with no gene match: 2. CDR1 and CDR2 from the germline V gene are PRHDT and FYEKMQ (reference sequence). The CDR3 has 14 amino acids. CDR3 loop: CASSLTGGGYEQYF. CDR3 bases: TGTGCCAGCAGCTTGACAGGGGGCGGCTACGAGCAGTACTTC. The complete variable domain, with remaining parts taken from reference TRBV13 and TRBJ2-7, reads AAGVIQSPRHLIKEKRETATLKCYPIPRHDTVYWYQQGPGQDPQFLISFYEKMQSDKGSIPDRFSAQQFSDYHSELNMSSLELGDSALYFCASSLTGGGYEQYFGPGTRLTVT.

The chain uses TRBV27 and TRBJ2-7, with TRBD1 matching over 8 bases. Per the germline V gene, CDR1 is MNHEY and CDR2 is SMNVEV (reference sequence). This CDR3 has 14 amino acids. The trim removed 4 bases at V and 2 bases at J, leaving 4 bases unmatched. In DNA form, the CDR3 reads TGTGCCAGCAGTTCGGGACAGGTTCCCTACGAGCAGTACTTC. Its translation: CASSSGQVPYEQYF.

This clone was seen only a few times. The V gene is TRBV3-1 (or the pseudogene TRBV3-2), the J gene TRBJ1-3; 9 positions agree with TRBD1. V shed 2 bases, J shed 4 bases, and the junction held 9 bases outside the gene matches. Germline values: CDR1 LGHDT, CDR2 YNNKEL (reference sequence). This CDR3 spans 17 amino acids. The CDR3 DNA follows: TGTGCCAGCAGCCAACTACTCGCGGACAGGGGAGGAAACACCATATATTTT. Its protein is CASSQLLADRGGNTIYF.

This chain uses TRBV25-1 with TRBJ1-3; D not resolved. The V and J ends lost 4 bases and 4 bases respectively, with 8 bases between them. Germline lookup yields CDR1 MGHDK and CDR2 SYGVNS. This CDR3 is built from 13 residues. The CDR3: CASSGAAGNTIYF. The CDR3 DNA reads as TGTGCCAGCAGTGGGGCTGCAGGAAACACCATATATTTT.

The V call is TRBV6-5, the J call TRBJ1-1; no firm D call. V lost 8 bases and J lost 8, with 9 bases in between. From germline, CDR1 is MNHEY and CDR2 SVGAGI. The CDR3 contains 10 residues. CDR3 protein: CASHSGEAFF. The DNA of the CDR3 is TGTGCCAGCCATAGCGGGGAAGCTTTCTTT.

In its sample, this clone was seen once. The V and J genes are TRBV6-2 or TRBV6-3 and TRBJ1-2; the D is unclear. Trimming left V 1 base short and J 3 bases short, with 3 bases between. The CDR3 is made up of 12 amino acids. The germline CDR1 and CDR2 sequences are MNHEY and SVGEGT. The CDR3 sequence: CASSYFDYGYTF. As DNA, the CDR3 is TGTGCCAGCAGTTACTTCGACTATGGCTACACCTTC.

The V gene is TRBV7-2, the J gene TRBJ2-7, with TRBD1 matching 11 bases. Germline trimming cut 4 bases from V and 3 bases from J; bases unmatched to any gene: 8. Germline loops: CDR1 SGHTA, CDR2 FQGNSA. This CDR3 spans 16 amino acids. The CDR3 is CASSSTSGTGGYEQYF. Written as DNA, the CDR3 is TGTGCCAGCAGCTCCACTTCCGGGACAGGGGGCTACGAGCAGTACTTC.

The chain recombines TRBV3-1 (or the pseudogene TRBV3-2) with TRBJ2-7, with no clear D. CDR3 length: 12 amino acids. Germline loops: CDR1 LGHDT, CDR2 YNNKEL (reference sequence). Trimming shortened V by 1 base and J by 1 base, and 2 bases separated the two germline ends. The CDR3 reads CASSQASYEQYF. CDR3 in DNA: TGTGCCAGCAGCCAAGCGTCCTACGAGCAGTACTTC.